This TCR beta chain stems from a study of T cell repertoires in cytomegalovirus infection. Findings and limits, study-wide: HLA-C-restricted CMV clonotypes gave the most frequent clonotype in two of eight donors.

The CDR3 has 14 residues. The ends were cut back, 4 bases at V and 6 bases at J, with 15 bases in the middle. Per the germline V gene, CDR1 is SEHNR and CDR2 is FQNEAQ (reference sequence). Concerning this clonotype: What it recognizes is unknown.

TCRdb reprocessed the reads via MiXCR and lists one record per CDR3 protein. The sample holds approximately 590,000 distinct CDR3 sequences, around two fifths seen once. This clonotype originated in a human donor in good health (CMV status not recorded). Some clones in this sample may be carry-over from other donors' samples. This specimen consisted of cultured PBMCs, obtained from culture after CMV antigen stimulation. The genes are TRBV7-9 and TRBJ1-1, with D perhaps matching TRBD1 (6 bases). The CDR3 sequence: CASSSIQGRPEAFF. In DNA form, the CDR3 reads TGTGCCAGCAGCTCGATACAGGGTCGGCCTGAAGCTTTCTTT.